One sample yielded the 13 T cell receptor beta chains listed below, sequenced in a study of T-cell memory formation after mild COVID-19. TCRdb called the 5' RACE reads again in MiXCR, with one record for every CDR3 protein. The table lists 250,000 to 350,000 distinct CDR3 sequences, roughly 15% of them singletons. Sequences were obtained from PBMCs or a T cell subset sorted from them (not recorded which). These receptors were taken from a man aged 18 to 29 who had mild COVID-19 (a few samples of this study predate the infection). Cell type and time point are not known.

The CDR3 loop is CASSSHLAPSSDTQYF. CDR3 coding DNA: TGTGCCAGCAGCTCGCATTTAGCCCCGAGCTCAGATACGCAGTATTTT. The V call is TRBV7-8, the J call TRBJ2-3; unclear D gene. Per germline, CDR1 SGHVS and CDR2 FQNEAQ. V was pared by 4 bases and J by 4 bases, with 18 bases between. The CDR3 has 16 residues.

V is TRBV27 and J is TRBJ1-4; no firm D call. CDR3 length: 14 amino acids. V gave up 6 bases and J gave up 6 bases, with 14 bases separating them. CDR1 MNHEY and CDR2 SMNVEV come from the germline V gene (reference sequence). The CDR3 sequence: CASRIRAGDEKLFF. CDR3 nucleotides: TGTGCCAGCAGAATACGGGCCGGAGATGAAAAACTGTTTTTT.

In this sample, this clonotype turned up many times. The CDR3 sequence: CASSLQGAYGYTF. In DNA form, the CDR3 reads TGTGCCAGCAGTCTACAGGGGGCTTATGGCTACACCTTC. V and J are TRBV6-5 and TRBJ1-2, with 9 bases matching TRBD1. Germline V CDR1 and CDR2: MNHEY, SVGAGI. The CDR3 totals 13 residues. V shed 5 bases, J shed 5 bases, and the junction held 3 bases outside the gene matches.

This clonotype has only one observation. This chain connects TRBV10-2 to TRBJ1-1; TRBD1 is a possible D gene (6 bases). Germline values: CDR1 WSHSY, CDR2 SAAADI. The germline V and J ends were trimmed by 5 bases and 6 bases, with 16 bases remaining between them. The CDR3 is 14 residues long. The CDR3 bases are TGCGCCAGCAGTTCCCAGGGGACTAACGCTGAAGCTTTCTTT. Translation gives CASSSQGTNAEAFF.

This clonotype was picked up a small number of times. The gene calls are TRBV6-1 and TRBJ2-5, with 9 bases identical to TRBD1. Per germline, CDR1 MNHNS and CDR2 SASEGT. The CDR3 sequence is 14 residues long. Germline trimming cut 6 bases from V and 5 bases from J; bases unmatched to any gene: 7. Written as DNA, the CDR3 is TGTGCCAGCAGCGACACAGGGGGCCACGAGACCCAGTACTTC. Its translation: CASSDTGGHETQYF.

The V and J genes are TRBV7-2 and TRBJ2-5, with D possibly matching TRBD2 (6 bases). V lost 5 bases to trimming and J lost 2 bases, with 12 bases between them. From germline, CDR1 is SGHTA and CDR2 FQGNSA. This CDR3 contains 14 residues. The CDR3 DNA sequence: TGTGCCAGCAGCGTCCCGGGAGCTCAAGAGACCCAGTACTTC. The encoded protein is CASSVPGAQETQYF.

There are many counts of this clonotype. This rearrangement joins TRBV30 to TRBJ2-3, with TRBD1 as a possible D gene (6 bases). The CDR3 is made up of 13 amino acids. Trimming removed 4 bases from V and 2 bases from J, with 10 bases in between. Germline V gene lookup returns CDR1 GTSNPN and CDR2 SVGIG (reference sequence). The CDR3 sequence is CAWNRDFTDTQYF. DNA of the CDR3: TGTGCCTGGAACAGGGATTTCACAGATACGCAGTATTTT.

The gene calls are TRBV7-3 and TRBJ1-4; unclear D gene. Germline CDR1 reads SGHTA; CDR2 reads FQGTGA. The CDR3 length is 16 residues. V was cut by 4 bases and J by 8 bases, with 20 bases left in between. The CDR3 region is CASSSPVSPRHEKLFF. The CDR3, as DNA: TGTGCCAGCAGCTCCCCGGTGTCTCCTCGGCACGAAAAACTGTTTTTT.

There are many counts of this clonotype. V usage is TRBV7-9 and J usage is TRBJ2-3; 8 bases are a match to TRBD1. Germline V gene sequence: CDR1 SEHNR, CDR2 FQNEAQ (reference sequence). J was trimmed by 4 bases and V by 3 bases; bases with no gene match: 9. The CDR3 length is 16 residues. The CDR3: CASSFRQGRLADTQYF. As DNA, the CDR3 is TGTGCCAGCAGCTTTCGACAGGGGAGGTTGGCAGATACGCAGTATTTT.

This clonotype came up many times. This chain links TRBV5-5 with TRBJ1-2, with D hard to call. CDR3 length equals 13 residues. Trimming removed 0 bases from V and 8 bases from J, with 11 bases in between. CDR1 is SGHKS, CDR2 YYEKEE, per germline (reference sequence). The CDR3 DNA is TGTGCCAGCAGCTTGGAGGGCCCGACGGGCTACACCTTC. Its translation is CASSLEGPTGYTF.

This clonotype has a count of ten or more. V and J are TRBV2 and TRBJ2-7, with D unresolved. Per the germline V gene, CDR1 is SNHLY and CDR2 is FYNNEI. The CDR3 has 13 residues. V lost 3 bases and J 6 bases, leaving 12 bases between the germline ends. The CDR3 DNA is TGTGCCAGCAGTGATCGACTCCCCCCCGAGCAGTACTTC. Translated, it gives CASSDRLPPEQYF.

In this sample, this clonotype turned up a few times. The V call is TRBV7-2, the J call TRBJ1-1; D not certain. Trimming took off 5 bases at V and 3 bases at J, with 16 bases between the two ends. The CDR3 consists of 15 residues. The V gene's germline CDR1 is SGHTA and CDR2 FQGNSA. CDR3 DNA: TGTGCCAGCAGCGCCTACCTTCTTAAGGACACTGAAGCTTTCTTT. This codes for CASSAYLLKDTEAFF.

V gene TRBV11-2 combines with J gene TRBJ2-4; D remains unclear. The CDR3 has 15 amino acids. CDR1 is SGHAT and CDR2 is FQNNGV in the germline V gene. V lost 3 bases, J lost 0 bases, and 9 bases lay in between. CDR3 region: CASSFGQLAKNIQYF. The CDR3 DNA follows: TGTGCCAGCAGCTTTGGGCAGCTAGCCAAAAACATTCAGTACTTC.